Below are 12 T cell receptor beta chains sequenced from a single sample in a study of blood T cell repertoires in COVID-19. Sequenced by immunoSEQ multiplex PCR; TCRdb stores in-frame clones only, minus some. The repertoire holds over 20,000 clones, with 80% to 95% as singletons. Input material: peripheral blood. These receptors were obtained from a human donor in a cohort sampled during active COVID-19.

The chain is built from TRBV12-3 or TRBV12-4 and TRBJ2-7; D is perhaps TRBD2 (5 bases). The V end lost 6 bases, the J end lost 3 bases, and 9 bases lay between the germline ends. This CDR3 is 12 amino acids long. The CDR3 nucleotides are TGTGCCAGCAGCCCAGGAGGCTACGAGCAGTACTTC. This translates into CASSPGGYEQYF.

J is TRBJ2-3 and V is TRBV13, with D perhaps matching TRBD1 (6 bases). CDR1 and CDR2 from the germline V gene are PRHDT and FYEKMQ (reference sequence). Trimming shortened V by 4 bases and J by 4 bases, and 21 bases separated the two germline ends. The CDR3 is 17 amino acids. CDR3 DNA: TGTGCCAGCAGCTACCTACCGTCAGGGGTCAGTCCAGATACGCAGTATTTT. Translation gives CASSYLPSGVSPDTQYF.

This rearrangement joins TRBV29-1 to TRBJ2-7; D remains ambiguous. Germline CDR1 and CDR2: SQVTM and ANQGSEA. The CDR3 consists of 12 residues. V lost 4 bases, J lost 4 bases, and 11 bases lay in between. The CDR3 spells CSVAVQPYEQYF. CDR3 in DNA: TGCAGCGTTGCGGTACAGCCTTACGAGCAGTACTTC.

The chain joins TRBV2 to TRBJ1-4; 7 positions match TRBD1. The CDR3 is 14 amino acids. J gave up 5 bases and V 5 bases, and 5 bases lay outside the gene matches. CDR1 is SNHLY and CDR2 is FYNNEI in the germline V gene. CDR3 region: CASSQRQGNEKLFF. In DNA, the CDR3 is TGTGCCAGCAGTCAGCGACAGGGAAATGAAAAACTGTTTTTT.

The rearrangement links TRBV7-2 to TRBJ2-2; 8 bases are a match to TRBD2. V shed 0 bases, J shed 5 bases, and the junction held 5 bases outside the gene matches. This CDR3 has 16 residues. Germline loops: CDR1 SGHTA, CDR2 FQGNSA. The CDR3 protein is CASSLASGVGTGELFF. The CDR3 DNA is TGTGCCAGCAGCTTAGCTAGCGGGGTTGGGACCGGGGAGCTGTTTTTT.

As DNA, the CDR3 is TGTGCCAGCAGCTCCCGGGACCAAGAGACCCAGTACTTC. It encodes CASSSRDQETQYF. J is TRBJ2-5 and V is TRBV7-2; no clear D gene. Germline V gene lookup returns CDR1 SGHTA and CDR2 FQGNSA. The CDR3 has 13 residues. Trimming took off 4 bases at V and 0 bases at J, with 6 bases between the two ends.

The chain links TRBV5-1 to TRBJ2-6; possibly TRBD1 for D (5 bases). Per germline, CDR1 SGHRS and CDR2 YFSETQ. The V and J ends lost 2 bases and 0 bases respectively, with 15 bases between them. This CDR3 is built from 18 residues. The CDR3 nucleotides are TGCGCCAGCAGCTTTTCGACAGTGGAAATCTCTGGGGCCAACGTCCTGACTTTC. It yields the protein CASSFSTVEISGANVLTF.

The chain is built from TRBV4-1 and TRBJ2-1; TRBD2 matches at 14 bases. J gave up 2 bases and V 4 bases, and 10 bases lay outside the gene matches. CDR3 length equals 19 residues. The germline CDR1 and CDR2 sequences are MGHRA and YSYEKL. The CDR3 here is CASSPWTSGRREPYNEQFF. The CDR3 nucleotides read TGCGCCAGCAGCCCTTGGACTAGCGGGAGGAGAGAGCCCTACAATGAGCAGTTCTTC.

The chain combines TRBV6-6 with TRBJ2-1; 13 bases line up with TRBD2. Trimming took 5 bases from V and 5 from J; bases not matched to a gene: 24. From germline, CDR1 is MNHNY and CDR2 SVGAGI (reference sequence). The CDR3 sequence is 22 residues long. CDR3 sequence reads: CASSLRTSGRGSVPKGDNEQFF. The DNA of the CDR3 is TGTGCCAGCAGTCTCCGGACTAGCGGGAGAGGTTCTGTTCCAAAGGGAGACAATGAGCAGTTCTTC.

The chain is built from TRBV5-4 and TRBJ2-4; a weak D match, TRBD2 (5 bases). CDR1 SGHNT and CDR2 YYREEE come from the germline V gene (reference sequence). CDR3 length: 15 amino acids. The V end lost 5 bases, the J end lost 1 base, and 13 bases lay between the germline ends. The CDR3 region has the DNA TGTGCCAGCAGACCGAGCGGTAATGCCAAAAACATTCAGTACTTC. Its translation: CASRPSGNAKNIQYF.

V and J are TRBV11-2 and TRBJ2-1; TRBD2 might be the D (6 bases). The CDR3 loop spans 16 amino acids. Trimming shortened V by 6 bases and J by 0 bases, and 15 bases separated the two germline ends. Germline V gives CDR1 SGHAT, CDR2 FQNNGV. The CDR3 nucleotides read TGTGCCAGCAGGGGTGGAGGGACGTCCTCCTACAATGAGCAGTTCTTC. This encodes CASRGGGTSSYNEQFF.

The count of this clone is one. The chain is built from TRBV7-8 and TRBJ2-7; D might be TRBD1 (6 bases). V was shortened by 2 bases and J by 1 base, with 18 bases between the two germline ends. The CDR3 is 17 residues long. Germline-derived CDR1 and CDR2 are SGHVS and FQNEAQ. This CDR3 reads CASSLTRQQGWSYEQYF. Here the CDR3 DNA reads TGTGCCAGCAGCTTAACAAGGCAACAGGGCTGGTCCTACGAGCAGTACTTC. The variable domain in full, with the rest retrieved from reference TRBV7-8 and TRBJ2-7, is GAGVSQSPRYKVAKRGQDVALRCDPISGHVSLFWYQQALGQGPEFLTYFQNEAQLDKSGLPSDRFFAERPEGSVSTLKIQRTQQEDSAVYLCASSLTRQQGWSYEQYFGPGTRLTVT.